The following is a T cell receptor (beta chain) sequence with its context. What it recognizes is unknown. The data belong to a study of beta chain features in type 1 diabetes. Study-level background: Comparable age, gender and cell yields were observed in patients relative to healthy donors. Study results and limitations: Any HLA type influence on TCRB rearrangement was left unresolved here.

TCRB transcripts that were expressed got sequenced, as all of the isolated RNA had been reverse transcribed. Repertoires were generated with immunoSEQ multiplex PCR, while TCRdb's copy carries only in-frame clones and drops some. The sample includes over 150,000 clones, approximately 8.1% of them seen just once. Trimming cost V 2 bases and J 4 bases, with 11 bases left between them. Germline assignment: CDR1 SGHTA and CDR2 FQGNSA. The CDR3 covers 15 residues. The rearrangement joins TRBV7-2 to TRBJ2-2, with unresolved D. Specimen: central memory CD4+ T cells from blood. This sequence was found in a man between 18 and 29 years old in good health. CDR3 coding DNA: TGTGCCAGCAGCTTAAGTAGAAGTTTCACCGGGGAGCTGTTTTTT. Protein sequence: CASSLSRSFTGELFF.